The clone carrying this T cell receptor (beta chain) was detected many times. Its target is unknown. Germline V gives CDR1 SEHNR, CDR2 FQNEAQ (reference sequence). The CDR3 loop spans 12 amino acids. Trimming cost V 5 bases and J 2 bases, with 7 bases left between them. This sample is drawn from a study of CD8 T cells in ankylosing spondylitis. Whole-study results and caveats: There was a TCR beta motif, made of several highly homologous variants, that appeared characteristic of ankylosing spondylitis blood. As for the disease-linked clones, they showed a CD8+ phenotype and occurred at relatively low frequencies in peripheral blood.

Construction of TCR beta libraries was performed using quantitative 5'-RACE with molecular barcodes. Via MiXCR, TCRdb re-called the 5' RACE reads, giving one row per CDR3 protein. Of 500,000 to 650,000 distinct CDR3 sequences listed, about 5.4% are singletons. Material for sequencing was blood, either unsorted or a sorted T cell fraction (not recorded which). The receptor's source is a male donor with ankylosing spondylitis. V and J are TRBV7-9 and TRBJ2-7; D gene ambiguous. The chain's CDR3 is CASSPTTYEQYF. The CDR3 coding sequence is TGTGCCAGCAGCCCGACGACCTACGAGCAGTACTTC.